The TCR beta chain under discussion was sequenced for a study of T cell responses to AZD1222 COVID-19 vaccine. TCRdb's table, derived via immunoSEQ multiplex PCR, lists solely in-frame clones and lacks some. The profile shows tens of thousands of clones, about 88% of them singletons. Germline-derived CDR1 and CDR2 are MDHEN and SYDVKM. The CDR3 consists of 18 residues. With 5 bases removed from V and 0 bases from J, the gap between germline ends came to 20 bases. The sequence derives from an adult in good health. The chain is built from TRBV28 and TRBJ2-4; D possibly uses TRBD1 or TRBD2 (5 bases each). Specimen: peripheral blood, collected on day 0 of AZD1222 vaccination. The CDR3 sequence: CASSLRDWGTIAKNIQYF. CDR3 bases: TGTGCCAGCAGTCTTCGCGACTGGGGGACGATAGCCAAAAACATTCAGTACTTC. Filled out from reference TRBV28 and TRBJ2-4, the complete variable domain reads DVKVTQSSRYLVKRTGEKVFLECVQDMDHENMFWYRQDPGLGLRLIYFSYDVKMKEKGDIPEGYSVSREKKERFSLILESASTNQTSMYLCASSLRDWGTIAKNIQYFGAGTRLSVL.